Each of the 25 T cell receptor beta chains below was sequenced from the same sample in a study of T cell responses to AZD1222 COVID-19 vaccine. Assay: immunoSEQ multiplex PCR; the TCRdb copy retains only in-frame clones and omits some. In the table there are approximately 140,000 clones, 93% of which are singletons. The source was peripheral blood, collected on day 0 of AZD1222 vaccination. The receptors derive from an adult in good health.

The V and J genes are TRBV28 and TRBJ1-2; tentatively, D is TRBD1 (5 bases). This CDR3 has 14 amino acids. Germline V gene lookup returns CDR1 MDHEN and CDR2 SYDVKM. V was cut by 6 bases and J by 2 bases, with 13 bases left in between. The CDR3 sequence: CASSPTGGNYGYTF. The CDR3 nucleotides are TGTGCCAGCAGCCCCACGGGGGGGAACTATGGCTACACCTTC.

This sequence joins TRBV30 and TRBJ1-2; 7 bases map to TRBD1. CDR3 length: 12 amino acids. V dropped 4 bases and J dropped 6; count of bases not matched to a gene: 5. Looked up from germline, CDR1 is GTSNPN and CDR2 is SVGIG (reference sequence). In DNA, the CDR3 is TGTGCCTGGAAGGGGGCTTCGGATGGCTACACCTTC. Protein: CAWKGASDGYTF.

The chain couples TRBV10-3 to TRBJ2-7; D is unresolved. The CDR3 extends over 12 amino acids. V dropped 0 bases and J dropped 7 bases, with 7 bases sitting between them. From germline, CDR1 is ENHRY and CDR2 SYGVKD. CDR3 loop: CAISESTREQYF. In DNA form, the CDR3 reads TGTGCCATCAGTGAGTCTACGAGGGAGCAGTACTTC.

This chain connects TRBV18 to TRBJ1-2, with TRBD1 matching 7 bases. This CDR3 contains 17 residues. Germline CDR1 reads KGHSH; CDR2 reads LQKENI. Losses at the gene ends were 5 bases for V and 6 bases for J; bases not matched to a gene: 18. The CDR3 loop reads CASSSSTLKTGRHGYTF. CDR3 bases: TGTGCCAGCTCATCCTCTACCTTGAAGACAGGGCGTCATGGCTACACCTTC.

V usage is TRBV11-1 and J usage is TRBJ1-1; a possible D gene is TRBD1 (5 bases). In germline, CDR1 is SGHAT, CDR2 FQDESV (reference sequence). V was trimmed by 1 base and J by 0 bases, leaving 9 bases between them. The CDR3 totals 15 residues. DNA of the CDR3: TGTGCCAGCAGCTTAGGCAGGGTTTTGAACACTGAAGCTTTCTTT. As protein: CASSLGRVLNTEAFF.

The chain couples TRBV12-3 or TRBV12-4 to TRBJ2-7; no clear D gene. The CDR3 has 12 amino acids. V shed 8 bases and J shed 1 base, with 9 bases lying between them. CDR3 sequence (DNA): TGTGCCAGCGGGCAGGCTTCCTACGAGCAGTACTTC. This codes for CASGQASYEQYF.

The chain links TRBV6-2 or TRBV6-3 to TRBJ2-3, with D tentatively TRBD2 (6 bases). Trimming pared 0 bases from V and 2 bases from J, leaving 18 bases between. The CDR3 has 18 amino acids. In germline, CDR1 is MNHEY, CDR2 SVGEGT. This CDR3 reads CASSYSPGGSGHTDTQYF. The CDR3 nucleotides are TGTGCCAGCAGTTACTCCCCCGGGGGAAGCGGACACACAGATACGCAGTATTTT.

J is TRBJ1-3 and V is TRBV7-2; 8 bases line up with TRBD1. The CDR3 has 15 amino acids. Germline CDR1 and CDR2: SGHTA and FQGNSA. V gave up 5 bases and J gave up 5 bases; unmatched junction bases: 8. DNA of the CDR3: TGTGCCAGCAGCCCCGGACAGGGCTCACGAAACACCATATATTTT. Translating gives CASSPGQGSRNTIYF.

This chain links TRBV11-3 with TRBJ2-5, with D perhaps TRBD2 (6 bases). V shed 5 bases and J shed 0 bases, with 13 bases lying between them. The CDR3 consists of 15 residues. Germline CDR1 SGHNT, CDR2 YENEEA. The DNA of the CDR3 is TGTGCCAGCAGCGCCGGGGGTGGGTACCAAGAGACCCAGTACTTC. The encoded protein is CASSAGGGYQETQYF. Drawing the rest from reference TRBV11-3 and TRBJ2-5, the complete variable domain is EAGVVQSPRYKIIEKKQPVAFWCNPISGHNTLYWYLQNLGQGPELLIRYENEEAVDDSQLPKDRFSAERLKGVDSTLKIQPAELGDSAVYLCASSAGGGYQETQYFGPGTRLLVL.

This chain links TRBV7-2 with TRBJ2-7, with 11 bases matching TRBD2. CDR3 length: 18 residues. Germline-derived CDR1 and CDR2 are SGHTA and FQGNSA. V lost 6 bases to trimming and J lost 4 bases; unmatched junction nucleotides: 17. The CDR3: CASSRTSGSQIGLYEQYF. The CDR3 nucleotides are TGTGCCAGCAGTCGTACTAGCGGGAGCCAGATCGGGCTTTACGAGCAGTACTTC.

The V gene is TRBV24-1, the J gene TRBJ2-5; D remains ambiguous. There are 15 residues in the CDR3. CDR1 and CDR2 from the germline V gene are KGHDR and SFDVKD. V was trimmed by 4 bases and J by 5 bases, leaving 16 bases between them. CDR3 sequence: CATSDPLGPVETQYF. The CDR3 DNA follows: TGTGCCACCAGTGACCCCCTAGGGCCTGTGGAGACCCAGTACTTC.

The CDR3 nucleotides are TGTGCCAGCAGCCAAGTCGGTGGACAGGGCATGGGGGAGACCCAGTACTTC. Translated, it gives CASSQVGGQGMGETQYF. The rearrangement uses TRBV3-1 (or the pseudogene TRBV3-2) and TRBJ2-5, with TRBD1 matching 8 bases. This CDR3 has 17 residues. Trimming at V came to 1 base and at J to 5 bases, leaving 12 bases not matched to a gene. Germline CDR1 and CDR2: LGHDT and YNNKEL (reference sequence).

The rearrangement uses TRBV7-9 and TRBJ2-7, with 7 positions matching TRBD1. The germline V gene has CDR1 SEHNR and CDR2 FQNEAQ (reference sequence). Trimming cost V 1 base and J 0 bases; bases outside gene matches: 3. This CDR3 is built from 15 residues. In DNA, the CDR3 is TGTGCCAGCAGCTTAGGGCAGGGGGTCTCCTACGAGCAGTACTTC. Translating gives CASSLGQGVSYEQYF.

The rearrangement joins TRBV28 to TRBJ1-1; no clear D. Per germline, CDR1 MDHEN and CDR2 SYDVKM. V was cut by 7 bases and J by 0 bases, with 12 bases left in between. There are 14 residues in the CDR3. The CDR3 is CASTVYSLNTEAFF. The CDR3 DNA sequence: TGTGCCAGCACCGTATATAGTCTGAACACTGAAGCTTTCTTT.

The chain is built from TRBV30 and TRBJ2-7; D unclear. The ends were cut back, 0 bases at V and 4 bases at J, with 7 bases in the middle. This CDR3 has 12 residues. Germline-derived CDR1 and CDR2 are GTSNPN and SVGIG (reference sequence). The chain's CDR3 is CAWSVSPYEQYF. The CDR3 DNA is TGTGCCTGGAGTGTTTCTCCGTACGAGCAGTACTTC.

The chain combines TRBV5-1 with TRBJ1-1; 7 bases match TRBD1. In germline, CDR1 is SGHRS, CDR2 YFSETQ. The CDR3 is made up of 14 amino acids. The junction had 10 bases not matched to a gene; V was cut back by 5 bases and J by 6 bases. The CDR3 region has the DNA TGCGCCAGCAGTACACCGACAGGGCGGGCTGAAGCTTTCTTT. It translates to CASSTPTGRAEAFF.

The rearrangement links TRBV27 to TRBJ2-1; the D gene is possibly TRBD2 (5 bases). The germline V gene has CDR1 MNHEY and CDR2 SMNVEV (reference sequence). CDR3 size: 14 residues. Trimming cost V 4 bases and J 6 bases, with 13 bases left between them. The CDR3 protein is CASSYEGVGNEQFF. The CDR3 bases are TGTGCCAGCAGTTACGAGGGAGTGGGCAATGAGCAGTTCTTC.

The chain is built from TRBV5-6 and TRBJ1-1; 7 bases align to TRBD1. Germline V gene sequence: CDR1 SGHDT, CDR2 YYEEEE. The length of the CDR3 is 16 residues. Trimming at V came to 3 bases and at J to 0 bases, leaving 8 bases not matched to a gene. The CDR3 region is CASSWETTGVNTEAFF. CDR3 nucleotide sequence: TGTGCCAGCAGCTGGGAGACAACAGGGGTGAACACTGAAGCTTTCTTT.

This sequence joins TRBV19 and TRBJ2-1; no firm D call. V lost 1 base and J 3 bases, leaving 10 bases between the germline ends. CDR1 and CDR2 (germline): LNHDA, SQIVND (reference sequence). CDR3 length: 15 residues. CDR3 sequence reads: CASSIVQGIYNEQFF. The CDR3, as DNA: TGTGCCAGTAGTATAGTGCAAGGGATCTACAATGAGCAGTTCTTC. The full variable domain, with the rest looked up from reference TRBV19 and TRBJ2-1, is DGGITQSPKYLFRKEGQNVTLSCEQNLNHDAMYWYRQDPGQGLRLIYYSQIVNDFQKGDIAEGYSVSREKKESFPLTVTSAQKNPTAFYLCASSIVQGIYNEQFFGPGTRLTVL.

Here the CDR3 DNA reads TGCAGCGTTGAAGAGGGCTCTGAAGCTTTCTTT. Translating it yields CSVEEGSEAFF. The rearrangement links TRBV29-1 to TRBJ1-1; D unclear. The germline V and J ends were trimmed by 0 bases and 6 bases, with 5 bases remaining between them. CDR3 length: 11 amino acids. Germline CDR1 is SQVTM and CDR2 is ANQGSEA.

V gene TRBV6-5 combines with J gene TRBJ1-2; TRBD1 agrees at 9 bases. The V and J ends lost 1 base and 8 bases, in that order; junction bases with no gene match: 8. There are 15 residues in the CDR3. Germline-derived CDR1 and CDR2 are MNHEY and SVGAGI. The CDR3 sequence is CASSYFGQGKGGYTF. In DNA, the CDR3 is TGTGCCAGCAGTTACTTCGGACAGGGGAAGGGCGGCTACACCTTC.

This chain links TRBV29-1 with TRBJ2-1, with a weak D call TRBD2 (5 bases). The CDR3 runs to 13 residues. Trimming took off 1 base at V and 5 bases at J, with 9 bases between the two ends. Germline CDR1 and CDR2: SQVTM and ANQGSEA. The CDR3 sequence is CSVEGTVNNEQFF. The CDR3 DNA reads TGCAGCGTTGAAGGGACTGTTAACAATGAGCAGTTCTTC.

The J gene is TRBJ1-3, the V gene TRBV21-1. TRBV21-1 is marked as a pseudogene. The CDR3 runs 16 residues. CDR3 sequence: CASRKVNTRGRNTIYF. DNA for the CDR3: TGTGCCAGCAGGAAGGTTAACACTAGGGGTAGAAACACCATATATTTT.

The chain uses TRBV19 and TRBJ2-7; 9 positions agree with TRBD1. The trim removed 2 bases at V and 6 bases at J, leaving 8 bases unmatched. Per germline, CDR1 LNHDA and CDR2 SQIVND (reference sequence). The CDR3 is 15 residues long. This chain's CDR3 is CASSITGTGNAEQYF. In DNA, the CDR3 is TGTGCCAGTAGTATAACCGGGACAGGGAATGCCGAGCAGTACTTC.

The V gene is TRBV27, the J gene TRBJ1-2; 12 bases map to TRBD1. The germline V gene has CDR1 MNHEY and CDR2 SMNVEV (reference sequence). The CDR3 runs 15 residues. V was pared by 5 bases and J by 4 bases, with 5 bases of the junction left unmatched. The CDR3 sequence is CASSGGQGAVYGYTF. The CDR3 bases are TGTGCCAGCAGTGGGGGACAGGGGGCGGTCTATGGCTACACCTTC.